This T cell receptor beta chain emerged from a study of blood T cells in healthy people across ages. Across the whole study: The template switching approach captured approximately one barcoded beta molecule for every two T cells.

Study conclusions and caveats: Across the age range, TCR beta diversity per million T cells fell in a roughly linear way. The percentage of naive T cells correlated strongly with TCR beta diversity.

Primers used in a second PCR of about 7 to 12 cycles were a sample-barcoded 5' primer and a J-beta primer mix. TCRdb redid the calling of the 5' RACE reads with MiXCR, one entry per CDR3 protein. Among about 400,000 distinct CDR3 sequences listed, approximately 52% were seen once. As to this clonotype: The antigen is undetermined.

Isolation yielded PBMCs, at least 6.5 million per sample, in every case. Germline CDR1 reads MNHEY; CDR2 reads SMNVEV (reference sequence). CDR3 length: 16 amino acids. The J gene is TRBJ2-1, the V gene TRBV27, with a weak D call TRBD1 (7 bases). The J call is uncertain, as TRBJ2-7 better fits the DNA end. Sequenced material: blood. This clonotype was obtained from a man between 60 and 75 years old in good health. The CDR3 protein is CASSLSNPGGFDEQYF. DNA for the CDR3: TGTGCCAGCAGTTTATCGAACCCAGGGGGGTTCGACGAGCAGTACTTC.